What follows is one T cell receptor (beta chain) and its context. This clonotype is deemed medium-sized (0.01 to 0.1%). Its antigen is currently not known. No quality values exist for individual bases; no much larger clone is one base distant. Trimming at the junction amounts to 2 bases on V and 3 bases on J, and the germline ends lie 7 bases apart. The CDR3 measures 13 amino acids from cysteine to phenylalanine. The CDR3 DNA has 39 bases and is translated from base 1. These data are taken from a study of breast tumors, draining lymph nodes, adjacent tissues (dated by TCRdb to 2016 to 2017). Turning to the overall study: In breast cancer patients, the study compared the TCR beta repertoires of tumor, adjacent nontumor tissue and axillary lymph nodes. In human breast cancer, the study set out to evaluate how tumor, surrounding tissue and draining lymph node repertoires relate to one another and whether T cells may move between these sites.

Sequencer: Illumina HiSeq 2000. TCR beta chain libraries were generated by multiplex PCR amplification. High-throughput sequencing was used to analyze the amplified TCR beta chain products. TCRdb applied fastp at Q25 and MiXCR to the public reads, then kept only in-frame beta chains. Every CDR3 protein is listed once, alongside the most common genes and DNA of its rows. In all, the sample holds tens of thousands of distinct CDR3 sequences, and 45% to 75% of those were seen once. The ten largest clones capture 13% to 15% of the sample. Overall study outcomes, separate from this receptor: Tumor T-cell repertoires showed less diversity than lymph node repertoires and more diversity than nontumor tissue repertoires, and tumor T-cell repertoires showed preferential V and J gene usage. Tumor and nontumor tissue repertoires were found to be significantly more similar in luminal-like than in basal-like breast cancer. The data were considered consistent with the idea that most tumor T cells come from the lymph node and then expand in tumor tissue. Rather than being directly demonstrated, the conclusion that tumor T cells originate in lymph nodes was presented as consistent with a hypothesis.

The TCR originated in a female donor with breast cancer. Some clones in this sample may be carry-over from other donors' samples. Recombination linked TRBV12-3 or TRBV12-4 to TRBJ1-2, with the D segment identity uncertain. The specimen was breast tumor tissue. DNA sequence: TGTGCCAGCAGTTTAAGGCAGGACTATGGCTACACCTTC. Protein translation: CASSLRQDYGYTF.